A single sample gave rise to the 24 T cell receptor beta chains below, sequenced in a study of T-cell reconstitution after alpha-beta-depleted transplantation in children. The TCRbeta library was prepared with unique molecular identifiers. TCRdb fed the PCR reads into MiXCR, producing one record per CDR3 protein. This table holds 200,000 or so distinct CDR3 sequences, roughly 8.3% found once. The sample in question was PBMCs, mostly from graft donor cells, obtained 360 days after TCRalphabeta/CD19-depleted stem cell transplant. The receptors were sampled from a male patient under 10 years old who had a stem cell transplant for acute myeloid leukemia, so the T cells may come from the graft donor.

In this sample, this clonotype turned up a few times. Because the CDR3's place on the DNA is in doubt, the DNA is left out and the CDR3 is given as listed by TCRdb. CDR3: CSVAGGTGHFTF. V and J are TRBV29-1 and TRBJ1-2; the table's D call TRBD1 went unverified against the DNA. Germline V CDR1 and CDR2: SQVTM, ANQGSEA. The length of the CDR3 is 12 amino acids, counting both ends.

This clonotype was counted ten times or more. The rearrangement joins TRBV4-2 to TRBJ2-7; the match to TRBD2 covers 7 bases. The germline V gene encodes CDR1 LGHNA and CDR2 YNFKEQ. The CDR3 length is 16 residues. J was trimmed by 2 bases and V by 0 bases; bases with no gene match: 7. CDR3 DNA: TGTGCCAGCAGCCAAGATCGGGCTAGCGGCACCTACGAGCAGTACTTC. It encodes CASSQDRASGTYEQYF.

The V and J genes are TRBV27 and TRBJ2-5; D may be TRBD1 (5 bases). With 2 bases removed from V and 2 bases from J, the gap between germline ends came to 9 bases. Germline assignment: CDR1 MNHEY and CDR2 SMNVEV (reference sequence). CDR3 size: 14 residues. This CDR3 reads CASSLLREQETQYF. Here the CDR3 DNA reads TGTGCCAGCAGTTTACTCAGGGAACAAGAGACCCAGTACTTC.

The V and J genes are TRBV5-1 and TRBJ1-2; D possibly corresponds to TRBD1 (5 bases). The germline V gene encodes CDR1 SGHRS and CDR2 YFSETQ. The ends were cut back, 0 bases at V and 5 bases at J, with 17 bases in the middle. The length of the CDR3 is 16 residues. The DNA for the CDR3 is TGCGCCAGCAGCTTGGACCGGGGACCATTAGATTATGGCTACACCTTC. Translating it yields CASSLDRGPLDYGYTF.

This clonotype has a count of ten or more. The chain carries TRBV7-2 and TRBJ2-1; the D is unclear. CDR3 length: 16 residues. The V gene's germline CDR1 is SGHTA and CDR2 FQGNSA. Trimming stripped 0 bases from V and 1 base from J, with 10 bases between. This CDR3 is CASSLARLGSYNEQFF. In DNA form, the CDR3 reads TGTGCCAGCAGCTTAGCGCGTCTGGGGTCCTACAATGAGCAGTTCTTC.

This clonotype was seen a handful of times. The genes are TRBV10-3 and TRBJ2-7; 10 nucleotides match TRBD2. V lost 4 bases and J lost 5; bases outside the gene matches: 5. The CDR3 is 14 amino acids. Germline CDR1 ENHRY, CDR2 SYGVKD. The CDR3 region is CAISALAGEDEQYF. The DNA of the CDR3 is TGTGCCATCAGTGCCCTAGCGGGAGAGGACGAGCAGTACTTC.

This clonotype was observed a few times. The CDR3 is CASSPQAGRTNQETQYF. The CDR3, as DNA: TGTGCCAGCTCACCACAAGCCGGGAGGACCAACCAAGAGACCCAGTACTTC. V and J are TRBV18 and TRBJ2-5; 7 bases map to TRBD2. V was clipped by 1 base and J by 0 bases; unmatched bases: 8. The CDR3 loop spans 17 amino acids. Germline assignment: CDR1 KGHSH and CDR2 LQKENI.

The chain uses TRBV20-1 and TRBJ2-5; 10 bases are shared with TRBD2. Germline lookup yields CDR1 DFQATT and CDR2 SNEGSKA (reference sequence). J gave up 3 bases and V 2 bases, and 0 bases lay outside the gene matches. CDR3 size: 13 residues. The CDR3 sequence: CSARSGGEETQYF. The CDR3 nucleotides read TGCAGTGCTAGAAGCGGGGGGGAAGAGACCCAGTACTTC.

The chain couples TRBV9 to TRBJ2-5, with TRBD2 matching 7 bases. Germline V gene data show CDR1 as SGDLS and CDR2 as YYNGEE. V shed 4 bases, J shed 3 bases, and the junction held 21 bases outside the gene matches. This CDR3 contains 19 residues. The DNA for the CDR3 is TGTGCCAGCAGCCCCAGTAGGGGTGTGGCTAGCGGAATCAAAGAGACCCAGTACTTC. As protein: CASSPSRGVASGIKETQYF.

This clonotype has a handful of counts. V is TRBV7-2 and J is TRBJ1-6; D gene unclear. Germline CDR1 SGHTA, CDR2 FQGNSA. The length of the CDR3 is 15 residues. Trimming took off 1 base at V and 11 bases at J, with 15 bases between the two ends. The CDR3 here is CASSLGGRGLTPLHF. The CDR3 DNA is TGTGCCAGCAGCTTAGGAGGCAGAGGGTTAACACCCCTCCACTTT.

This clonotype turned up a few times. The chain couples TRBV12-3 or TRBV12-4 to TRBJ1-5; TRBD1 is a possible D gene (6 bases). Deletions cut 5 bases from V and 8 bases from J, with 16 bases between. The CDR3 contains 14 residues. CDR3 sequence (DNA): TGTGCCAGCAGTCTGAGGACAGCCTGGGAGCCCCAGCATTTT. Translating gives CASSLRTAWEPQHF.

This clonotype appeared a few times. The CDR3 DNA sequence: TGTGCCAGCAGCCAAGCGGAGGGTTACACCGGGGAGCTGTTTTTT. The encoded protein is CASSQAEGYTGELFF. This chain links TRBV14 with TRBJ2-2; maybe TRBD2 (6 bases). Germline lookup yields CDR1 SGHDN and CDR2 FVKESK. V gave up 1 base and J gave up 3 bases, with 9 bases separating them. The CDR3 is 15 residues long.

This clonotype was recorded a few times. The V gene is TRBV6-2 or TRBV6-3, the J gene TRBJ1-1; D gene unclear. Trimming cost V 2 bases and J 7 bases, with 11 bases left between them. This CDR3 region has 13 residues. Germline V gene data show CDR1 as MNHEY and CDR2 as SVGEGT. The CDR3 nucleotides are TGTGCCAGCAGTTACCACCCTCGGATTGAAGCTTTCTTT. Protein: CASSYHPRIEAFF.

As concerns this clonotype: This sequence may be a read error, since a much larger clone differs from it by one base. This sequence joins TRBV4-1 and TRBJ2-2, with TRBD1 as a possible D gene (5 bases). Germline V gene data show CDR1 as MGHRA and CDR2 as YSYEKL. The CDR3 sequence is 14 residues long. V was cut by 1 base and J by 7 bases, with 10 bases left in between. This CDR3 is CASSQVGDSGELFF. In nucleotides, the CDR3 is TGCGCCAGCAGCCAAGTCGGAGACAGCGGGGAGCTGTTTTTT.

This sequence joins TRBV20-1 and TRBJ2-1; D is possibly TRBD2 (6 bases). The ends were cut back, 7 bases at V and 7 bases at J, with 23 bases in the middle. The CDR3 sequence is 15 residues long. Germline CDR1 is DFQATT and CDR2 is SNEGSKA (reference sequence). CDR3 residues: CSVRWASALGNEQFF. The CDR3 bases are TGCAGTGTCAGGTGGGCTAGCGCCCTCGGGAATGAGCAGTTCTTC.

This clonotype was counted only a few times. The CDR3 DNA reads as TGTGCCAGCAGCTTACAATGGGGTCCCGGGGAGCTGTTTTTT. Encoded protein: CASSLQWGPGELFF. The chain employs TRBV7-3 and TRBJ2-2; no clear D gene. Germline V gene lookup returns CDR1 SGHTA and CDR2 FQGTGA. Trimming shortened V by 2 bases and J by 6 bases, and 10 bases separated the two germline ends. The CDR3 covers 14 residues.

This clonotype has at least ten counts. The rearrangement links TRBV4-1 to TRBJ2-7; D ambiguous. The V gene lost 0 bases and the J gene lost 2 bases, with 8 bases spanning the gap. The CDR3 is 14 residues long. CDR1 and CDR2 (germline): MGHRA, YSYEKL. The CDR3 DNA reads TGCGCCAGCAGCCAAGAGGCGCTCCCCTACGAGCAGTACTTC. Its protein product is CASSQEALPYEQYF.

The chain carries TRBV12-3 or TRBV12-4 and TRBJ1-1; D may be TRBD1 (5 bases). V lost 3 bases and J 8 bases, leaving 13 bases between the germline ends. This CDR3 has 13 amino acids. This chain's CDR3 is CASSFQGISEAFF. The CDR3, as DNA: TGTGCCAGCAGTTTTCAGGGAATATCCGAAGCTTTCTTT.

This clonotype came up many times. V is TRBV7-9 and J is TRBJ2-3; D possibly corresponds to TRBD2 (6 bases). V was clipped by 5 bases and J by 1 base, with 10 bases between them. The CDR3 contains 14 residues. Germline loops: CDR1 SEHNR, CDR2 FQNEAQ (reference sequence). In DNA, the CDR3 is TGTGCCAGCAGCCCCTCGGGGGGCACAGATACGCAGTATTTT. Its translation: CASSPSGGTDTQYF.

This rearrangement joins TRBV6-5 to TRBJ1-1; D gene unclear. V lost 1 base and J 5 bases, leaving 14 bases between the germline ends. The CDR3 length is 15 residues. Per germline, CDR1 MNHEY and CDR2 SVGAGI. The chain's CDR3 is CASSYFSLVGTEAFF. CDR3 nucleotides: TGTGCCAGCAGTTACTTCAGCTTAGTAGGGACTGAAGCTTTCTTT.

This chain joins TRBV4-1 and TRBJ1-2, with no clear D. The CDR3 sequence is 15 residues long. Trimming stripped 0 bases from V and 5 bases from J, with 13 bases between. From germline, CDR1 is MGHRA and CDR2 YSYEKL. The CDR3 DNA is TGCGCCAGCAGCCAAGAGGGCAGTGGGGATTATGGCTACACCTTC. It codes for CASSQEGSGDYGYTF.

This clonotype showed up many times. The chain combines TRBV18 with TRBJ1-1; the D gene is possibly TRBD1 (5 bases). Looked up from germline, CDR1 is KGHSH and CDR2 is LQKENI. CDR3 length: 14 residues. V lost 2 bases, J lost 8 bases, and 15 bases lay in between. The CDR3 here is CASSPNADSIEAFF. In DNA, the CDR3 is TGTGCCAGCTCACCAAACGCCGACAGCATCGAAGCTTTCTTT. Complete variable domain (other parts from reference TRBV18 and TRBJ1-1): NAGVMQNPRHLVRRRGQEARLRCSPMKGHSHVYWYRQLPEEGLKFMVYLQKENIIDESGMPKERFSAEFPKEGPSILRIQQVVRGDSAAYFCASSPNADSIEAFFGQGTRLTVV.

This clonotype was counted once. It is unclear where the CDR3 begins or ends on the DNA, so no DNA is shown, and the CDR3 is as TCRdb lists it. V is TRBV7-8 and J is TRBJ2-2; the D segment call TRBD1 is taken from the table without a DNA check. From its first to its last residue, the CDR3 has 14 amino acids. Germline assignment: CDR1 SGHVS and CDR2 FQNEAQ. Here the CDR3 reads CASSFDRGPGSCFF.

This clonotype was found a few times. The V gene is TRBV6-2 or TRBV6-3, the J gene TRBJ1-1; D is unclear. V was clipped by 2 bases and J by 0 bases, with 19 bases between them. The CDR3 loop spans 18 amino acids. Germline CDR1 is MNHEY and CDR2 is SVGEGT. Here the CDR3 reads CASSYPRIQEPLNTEAFF. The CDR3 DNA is TGTGCCAGCAGTTACCCGAGGATCCAGGAGCCGTTGAACACTGAAGCTTTCTTT.